The 30 T cell receptor beta chains below come from one sample, sequenced in a study of shared clonotypes between healthy human individuals. Sequenced by immunoSEQ multiplex PCR; TCRdb stores in-frame clones only, minus some. The profile shows roughly 490,000 clones, 65% to 80% of them singletons. The material sequenced was PBMCs. The origin of the receptors is a woman aged 40 to 49 in good health. Some clones in this sample may be carry-over from other donors' samples.

There are many counts of this clone. This sample includes further DNA sequences coding for the same CDR3. The CDR3 reads CASSSLGSGNTIYF. Written as DNA, the CDR3 is TGTGCCAGCAGTTCCCTAGGCTCTGGAAACACCATATATTTT. The chain uses TRBV27 and TRBJ1-3; D is uncertain. CDR3 length: 14 amino acids. Trimming cost V 4 bases and J 0 bases, with 7 bases left between them. Germline CDR1 MNHEY, CDR2 SMNVEV (reference sequence).

This clone was counted once. The chain combines TRBV2 with TRBJ2-2; 14 bases agree with TRBD2. The germline CDR1 and CDR2 sequences are SNHLY and FYNNEI. V gave up 6 bases and J gave up 5 bases; unmatched junction bases: 8. The CDR3 totals 17 residues. The CDR3 nucleotides are TGTGCCAGCAGGAGACTAGCGGGAGGGCCTCGGACCGGGGAGCTGTTTTTT. Translated, it gives CASRRLAGGPRTGELFF. Full variable domain (remainder filled in from reference TRBV2 and TRBJ2-2): EPEVTQTPSHQVTQMGQEVILRCVPISNHLYFYWYRQILGQKVEFLVSFYNNEISEKSEIFDDQFSVERPDGSNFTLKIRSTKLEDSAMYFCASRRLAGGPRTGELFFGEGSRLTVL.

V usage is TRBV4-2 and J usage is TRBJ2-2, with TRBD1 identical over 9 bases. Looked up from germline, CDR1 is LGHNA and CDR2 is YNFKEQ. The J segment lost 0 bases and the V segment lost 4 bases, leaving 6 bases of the junction unmatched. This CDR3 has 17 residues. The CDR3 loop is CASSLSTGGANTGELFF. CDR3 nucleotides: TGTGCCAGCAGCCTTTCGACAGGGGGGGCGAACACCGGGGAGCTGTTTTTT.

The V and J genes are TRBV7-9 and TRBJ2-5, with TRBD2 identical over 8 bases. The CDR3 has 17 residues. CDR1 is SEHNR, CDR2 FQNEAQ, per germline (reference sequence). J lost 4 bases, V lost 1 base, and 11 bases had no gene match. The CDR3 spells CASSLGGSAGGGETQYF. Written as DNA, the CDR3 is TGTGCCAGCAGCTTAGGAGGGTCTGCGGGAGGAGGAGAGACCCAGTACTTC.

The genes are TRBV19 and TRBJ2-3, with D perhaps TRBD1 (5 bases). The CDR3 consists of 13 residues. The germline gives CDR1 LNHDA, CDR2 SQIVND (reference sequence). Trimming stripped 7 bases from V and 2 bases from J, with 10 bases between. The CDR3, as DNA: TGTGCCAGTAATCAGGGCACCACAGATACGCAGTATTTT. It translates to CASNQGTTDTQYF. The full variable domain, with the rest looked up from reference TRBV19 and TRBJ2-3, is DGGITQSPKYLFRKEGQNVTLSCEQNLNHDAMYWYRQDPGQGLRLIYYSQIVNDFQKGDIAEGYSVSREKKESFPLTVTSAQKNPTAFYLCASNQGTTDTQYFGPGTRLTVL.

This clone has only a few counts. The J gene is TRBJ2-2, the V gene TRBV7-2; 8 nucleotides line up with TRBD2. J was trimmed by 7 bases and V by 2 bases; bases with no gene match: 9. This CDR3 has 16 amino acids. Germline assignment: CDR1 SGHTA and CDR2 FQGNSA. CDR3 DNA sequence: TGTGCCAGCAGCTTATTCGGAGGACTAGCCGGCGGGGAGCTGTTTTTT. Encoded protein: CASSLFGGLAGGELFF.

This chain connects TRBV18 to TRBJ1-1; D is undetermined. The CDR3 is 13 residues long. The germline V and J ends were trimmed by 3 bases and 4 bases, with 9 bases remaining between them. Germline V gene data show CDR1 as KGHSH and CDR2 as LQKENI. CDR3 sequence reads: CASSPTTGTEAFF. For the CDR3, the DNA is TGTGCCAGCTCACCCACCACGGGCACTGAAGCTTTCTTT.

V usage is TRBV18 and J usage is TRBJ1-1, with a weak D call TRBD1 (6 bases). Per germline, CDR1 KGHSH and CDR2 LQKENI. The CDR3 contains 15 residues. V was shortened by 5 bases and J by 1 base, with 14 bases between the two germline ends. The CDR3 loop reads CASSETWTENTEAFF. The CDR3 coding sequence is TGTGCCAGCTCAGAAACATGGACAGAGAACACTGAAGCTTTCTTT.

The gene calls are TRBV2 and TRBJ1-3; D is perhaps TRBD1 (6 bases). The germline V and J ends were trimmed by 2 bases and 0 bases, with 8 bases remaining between them. This CDR3 has 15 amino acids. The germline CDR1 and CDR2 sequences are SNHLY and FYNNEI. The CDR3, as DNA: TGTGCCAGCAGTGAAAGGGACAACTCTGGAAACACCATATATTTT. Its protein is CASSERDNSGNTIYF.

The rearrangement links TRBV6-5 to TRBJ2-7; 8 positions agree with TRBD1. The CDR3 length is 14 residues. The germline CDR1 and CDR2 sequences are MNHEY and SVGAGI. Losses at the gene ends were 9 bases for V and 0 bases for J; bases not matched to a gene: 7. The CDR3 DNA is TGTGCCAGATCCCGGGACAGGATCTCCTACGAGCAGTACTTC. Amino acids: CARSRDRISYEQYF.

Regarding this clone: A much more abundant neighbour one base away suggests this may be a read error. At the DNA level, this CDR3 is encoded by other sequences in the same sample as well. This chain uses TRBV6-5 with TRBJ2-7; D is perhaps TRBD2 (7 bases). The length of the CDR3 is 15 residues. Per germline, CDR1 MNHEY and CDR2 SVGAGI. The CDR3 sequence: CASSYRGGDSYEQYF. CDR3 bases: TGTGCCAGCAGTTATAGGGGGGGGGACTCCTACGAGCAGTATTTC.

The J gene is TRBJ2-1, the V gene TRBV7-9; D assignment may be TRBD1 or TRBD2 (5 bases each). The CDR3 has 14 residues. With 5 bases removed from V and 7 bases from J, the gap between germline ends came to 15 bases. The germline CDR1 and CDR2 sequences are SEHNR and FQNEAQ (reference sequence). The CDR3 is CASSPPGAENEQFF. CDR3 in DNA: TGTGCCAGCAGCCCTCCCGGGGCAGAGAATGAGCAGTTCTTC. The full variable domain, completed using reference TRBV7-9 and TRBJ2-1, is DTGVSQNPRHKITKRGQNVTFRCDPISEHNRLYWYRQTLGQGPEFLTYFQNEAQLEKSRLLSDRFSAERPKGSFSTLEIQRTEQGDSAMYLCASSPPGAENEQFFGPGTRLTVL.

The rearrangement joins TRBV28 to TRBJ2-7, with TRBD2 matching over 11 bases. Germline assignment: CDR1 MDHEN and CDR2 SYDVKM. This CDR3 has 16 residues. Trimming removed 5 bases from V and 7 bases from J; junction bases left unmatched: 13. CDR3 nucleotides: TGTGCCAGCAGTAGACCGGGACTAGCGGACCTGGGTGAGCAGTACTTC. Translating it yields CASSRPGLADLGEQYF.

The V call is TRBV6-1, the J call TRBJ1-2, with D possibly TRBD1 on 5 matching bases. Germline V gene data show CDR1 as MNHNS and CDR2 as SASEGT. V shed 3 bases and J shed 3 bases, with 5 bases lying between them. The CDR3 is 12 amino acids. The CDR3 loop is CASSEGDYGYTF. CDR3 in DNA: TGTGCCAGCAGTGAGGGGGACTATGGCTACACCTTC.

CDR3 region: CASSQYTASTDTQYF. CDR3 coding DNA: TGTGCCAGCAGCCAGTATACAGCGAGCACAGATACGCAGTATTTT. The chain combines TRBV14 with TRBJ2-3; D is unclear. Germline loops: CDR1 SGHDN, CDR2 FVKESK. The ends were cut back, 3 bases at V and 0 bases at J, with 10 bases in the middle. CDR3 length: 15 residues.

This clone was recorded a few times. This chain links TRBV10-3 with TRBJ1-5, with D possibly TRBD1 on 6 matching bases. Per germline, CDR1 ENHRY and CDR2 SYGVKD. There are 13 residues in the CDR3. V dropped 6 bases and J dropped 4 bases, with 10 bases sitting between them. The CDR3 bases are TGTGCCATCAGGGCAGGGGCGAATCAGCCCCAGCATTTT. Protein product: CAIRAGANQPQHF.

The chain employs TRBV18 and TRBJ1-5; tentative D call: TRBD1 (6 bases). The germline gives CDR1 KGHSH, CDR2 LQKENI. The CDR3 has 14 residues. V was clipped by 3 bases and J by 5 bases, with 11 bases between them. DNA for the CDR3: TGTGCCAGCTCACCGCAGGGGTTTGATCAGCCCCAGCATTTT. This encodes CASSPQGFDQPQHF.

The chain is built from TRBV11-3 and TRBJ2-7; 10 positions match TRBD1. J gave up 0 bases and V 1 base, and 3 bases lay outside the gene matches. CDR3 size: 16 residues. The germline V gene encodes CDR1 SGHNT and CDR2 YENEEA. The CDR3 DNA reads TGTGCCAGCAGCTTAGTTGGGACAGGGGTCTCCTACGAGCAGTACTTC. Its protein product is CASSLVGTGVSYEQYF. Based on the CDR3 plus reference TRBV11-3 and TRBJ2-7, the full variable domain is EAGVVQSPRYKIIEKKQPVAFWCNPISGHNTLYWYLQNLGQGPELLIRYENEEAVDDSQLPKDRFSAERLKGVDSTLKIQPAELGDSAVYLCASSLVGTGVSYEQYFGPGTRLTVT.

The chain has TRBV6-4 and TRBJ2-7; 10 positions match TRBD1. V lost 3 bases to trimming and J lost 4 bases; unmatched junction nucleotides: 3. The CDR3 is 14 residues long. Germline V lookup: CDR1 MRHNA, CDR2 SNTAGT. Here the CDR3 reads CASSEGQGGYEQYF. The CDR3 nucleotides read TGTGCCAGCAGTGAAGGACAGGGGGGGTACGAGCAGTACTTC.

This chain joins TRBV19 and TRBJ2-7, with TRBD2 matching over 12 bases. The CDR3 sequence is 16 residues long. The V segment lost 2 bases and the J segment 3 bases; nucleotides outside the gene matches: 5. CDR1 is LNHDA and CDR2 is SQIVND in the germline V gene (reference sequence). The CDR3 is CASSIILAGGLYEQYF. CDR3 in DNA: TGTGCCAGTAGTATAATCCTAGCGGGAGGGCTCTACGAGCAGTACTTC.

This sequence joins TRBV2 and TRBJ2-5; D possibly corresponds to TRBD1 (6 bases). The CDR3 loop spans 13 amino acids. The germline gives CDR1 SNHLY, CDR2 FYNNEI. Trimming removed 6 bases from V and 5 bases from J, with 13 bases in between. The CDR3 reads CASRAGARETQYF. The CDR3 DNA follows: TGTGCCAGCAGGGCAGGGGCCAGGGAGACCCAGTACTTC.

The chain has TRBV19 and TRBJ1-2, with unresolved D. The CDR3 totals 13 residues. The germline V and J ends were trimmed by 6 bases and 4 bases, with 12 bases remaining between them. Germline V CDR1 and CDR2: LNHDA, SQIVND (reference sequence). The DNA of the CDR3 is TGTGCCAGTAGCGCGGAGTTGACCTATGGCTACACCTTC. Amino acids: CASSAELTYGYTF.

V usage is TRBV6-6 and J usage is TRBJ1-4; possible D gene TRBD1, 5 bases. The CDR3 is made up of 14 amino acids. V lost 8 bases, J lost 4 bases, and 14 bases lay in between. Germline assignment: CDR1 MNHNY and CDR2 SVGAGI (reference sequence). The DNA of the CDR3 is TGTGCCAGCGATGAGGGGCAGGATAATGAAAAACTGTTTTTT. It translates to CASDEGQDNEKLFF.

As concerns this clone: A clone one base away is much larger, so this may be a read error. This same CDR3 is encoded by further DNA sequences in the sample. The V call is TRBV7-6, the J call TRBJ2-5; D is undetermined. The V and J ends lost 3 bases and 2 bases respectively, with 4 bases between them. This CDR3 region has 12 residues. Germline CDR1 is SGHVS and CDR2 is FNYEAQ. CDR3 sequence (DNA): TGTGCCAGCAGCTTGCCTCAAGAGACCCAGTACTTC. Protein product: CASSLPQETQYF.

The chain joins TRBV2 to TRBJ1-1; maybe TRBD1 (6 bases). Trimming stripped 4 bases from V and 6 bases from J, with 21 bases between. The germline gives CDR1 SNHLY, CDR2 FYNNEI. The CDR3 runs to 16 residues. The CDR3 DNA reads as TGTGCCAGCAGTGGGACGGGGGCGCTTAATGGCGCTGAAGCTTTCTTT. Its protein product is CASSGTGALNGAEAFF.

This clone was counted only a few times. This rearrangement joins TRBV2 to TRBJ2-1, with D possibly TRBD2 on 5 matching bases. The CDR3 extends over 11 amino acids. The V end was cut by 4 bases, the J end by 12 bases, with 10 bases between. In germline, CDR1 is SNHLY, CDR2 FYNNEI. Here the CDR3 reads CASSVEGGQFF. The CDR3 DNA reads as TGTGCCAGCAGTGTTGAAGGAGGGCAGTTCTTC.

This clone was recorded at least ten times. The same CDR3 can be traced to other DNA sequences in this sample. The rearrangement links TRBV30 to TRBJ2-1, with D perhaps given as TRBD1 or TRBD2 (6 bases each). The CDR3 runs to 17 residues. V lost 3 bases, J lost 2 bases, and 20 bases lay in between. Germline CDR1 is GTSNPN and CDR2 is SVGIG (reference sequence). The CDR3 sequence is CAWRGGLGGRTYNEQFF. Written as DNA, the CDR3 is TGTGCCTGGAGGGGTGGATTAGGGGGGCGCACCTACAATGAGCAGTTCTTC. Looking up the rest from reference TRBV30 and TRBJ2-1 gives the full variable domain: SQTIHQWPATLVQPVGSPLSLECTVEGTSNPNLYWYRQAAGRGLQLLFYSVGIGQISSEVPQNLSASRPQDRQFILSSKKLLLSDSGFYLCAWRGGLGGRTYNEQFFGPGTRLTVL.

The DNA of the CDR3 is TGCGCCAGCAGCCAAGGGGTTAGCGGCCTGACCGGGGAGCTGTTTTTT. It codes for CASSQGVSGLTGELFF. This sequence joins TRBV4-3 and TRBJ2-2; the D gene is possibly TRBD2 (6 bases). Trimming cost V 1 base and J 5 bases, with 14 bases left between them. Per the germline V gene, CDR1 is LGHNA and CDR2 is YSLEER. This CDR3 is 16 amino acids long.

The genes are TRBV5-4 and TRBJ2-7; D is perhaps TRBD2 (5 bases). V was shortened by 5 bases and J by 0 bases, with 6 bases between the two germline ends. This CDR3 comprises 12 residues. Germline lookup yields CDR1 SGHNT and CDR2 YYREEE (reference sequence). CDR3 in amino acids: CASRRDSYEQYF. The CDR3 coding sequence is TGTGCCAGCAGGAGGGACTCCTACGAGCAGTACTTC.

This chain links TRBV7-9 with TRBJ2-1, with D possibly TRBD2 on 5 matching bases. The V end was cut by 2 bases, the J end by 0 bases, with 8 bases between. Germline V gene lookup returns CDR1 SEHNR and CDR2 FQNEAQ (reference sequence). CDR3 size: 15 residues. CDR3 nucleotide sequence: TGTGCCAGCAGCTTACCGGGAAGCTCCTACAATGAGCAGTTCTTC. Encoded protein: CASSLPGSSYNEQFF.